This note documents a single T cell receptor beta chain sequence. This clone came up a few times. Its antigen is unknown. The record has no base qualities; no much larger clone is one base away. At one collaborating source in Seattle, patients were enrolled during active infection and were followed longitudinally through the course of disease. Each collaborating institution followed its own protocols to collect whole blood in K2EDTA tubes. Collaborator samples were shipped for TCRbeta analysis as frozen whole blood, isolated PBMCs, or DNA extracted from either sample type. This specimen comes from a study of blood T cell repertoires in COVID-19 (dated by TCRdb to 2019 to 2021). Regarding the complete study: Samples from collaborators originated in the United States, Italy and Spain and spanned both the acute and convalescent phases of COVID-19. The prospective study material was composed of cDNA or gDNA derived from T cells, B-cell-depleted T cells, or PBMCs. Deeply sampled blood TCRbeta repertoires from subjects exposed to, actively infected with, or recovered from COVID-19 were included in the dataset. The repertoires were released in a freely available public database intended as a resource for research on the immune response to SARS-CoV-2. Samples came from the ongoing ImmuneRACE study (first 160 participants) plus 1,254 subjects from 6 global collaborators. The sample metadata nearly always contained a de-identified subject ID, COVID-19 status, age in years and sex. HLA class I and class II types, where available, came from metadata supplied by the sample provider rather than from assay-based typing.

Germline trimming amounts to 8 bases on V and 4 bases on J, with 12 as the count of junction bases outside the gene matches. The CDR3 runs 17 amino acids, cysteine and phenylalanine included. The sequence is cut down to CDR3 DNA, 51 bases in frame from base 1. Per the germline V gene (reference sequence), WNHNN is the CDR1 and SYGVQD is the CDR2. Study-wide conclusions, independent of this receptor: The quantity of clinical and demographic metadata differed by source and by participant and was supplied without curation.

TCRbeta CDR3 regions were amplified from genomic DNA by means of the immunoSEQ Assay, a bias-controlled multiplex PCR. The authors processed their data as follows. The number of nucleated cells in each sample was estimated by amplification of reference gene primers within the assay. To quantify the absolute abundance of each unique TCRbeta CDR3 rearrangement, sequence reads were collapsed and filtered. For each sample, productive Simpson clonality was calculated by taking the square root of Simpson's diversity index across productive rearrangements. TCRdb mirrors the immuneACCESS table, restricted to in-frame sequences. Some clones are absent from its copies; in checked studies, under half trace to an unresolved V gene, and the reason for the others is unknown. V, J and clone size were drawn from that table, and D and trimming were deduced from the DNA. In this sample the table shows roughly 300,000 clones, about 81% of which occur a single time. About 1.6% of the sample is in the top ten clones.

The chain was built from TRBV10-1 and TRBJ1-6; 9 middle bases align to TRBD1. The sequencing sample was made of peripheral blood. This TCR derives from a human donor with COVID-19, enrolled during active disease. The donor label of this sample is uncertain. In nucleotide form, the sequence is TGCGCCAGCTACGACCTACAGGGGGCAAATTATAATTCACCCCTCCACTTT. Translated, it gives CASYDLQGANYNSPLHF.